Shown below are 28 T cell receptor beta chains from a single sample sequenced in a study of blood T cell repertoires in COVID-19. Sequencing was performed with immunoSEQ multiplex PCR; in TCRdb, only in-frame clones are kept and a portion is missing. The repertoire holds tens of thousands of clones, with roughly 74% as singletons. Input material: peripheral blood. Source of these receptors: a human donor in a cohort sampled during active COVID-19.

This clone was seen more than once but under ten times. The gene calls are TRBV10-1 and TRBJ1-1; possible D gene TRBD1, 5 bases. CDR3 length: 14 amino acids. Deletions cut 4 bases from V and 5 bases from J, with 14 bases between. Germline CDR1 and CDR2: WNHNN and SYGVQD (reference sequence). The CDR3 DNA follows: TGCGCCAGCAGTGGTTCGGGGGATTGGACTGAAGCTTTCTTT. Amino acid sequence: CASSGSGDWTEAFF.

V gene TRBV2 combines with J gene TRBJ2-1; no definite D call. The CDR3 length is 12 residues. V lost 6 bases and J lost 6, with 9 bases in between. Germline V gene sequence: CDR1 SNHLY, CDR2 FYNNEI. Here the CDR3 reads CASRLEGNEQFF. The CDR3 DNA reads as TGTGCCAGCAGGCTAGAAGGCAATGAGCAGTTCTTC.

The V and J genes are TRBV4-2 and TRBJ1-1; D not resolved. V dropped 5 bases and J dropped 7 bases, with 14 bases sitting between them. Germline V gene lookup returns CDR1 LGHNA and CDR2 YNFKEQ. There are 13 residues in the CDR3. CDR3 in amino acids: CASSSDQEFEAFF. The CDR3 bases are TGTGCCAGCAGCTCAGACCAGGAATTTGAAGCTTTCTTT.

The V gene is TRBV5-6, the J gene TRBJ1-2; D remains unclear. CDR1 and CDR2 (germline): SGHDT, YYEEEE. Trimming pared 4 bases from V and 2 bases from J, leaving 9 bases between. The CDR3 extends over 13 amino acids. CDR3 sequence reads: CASSLETNYGYTF. CDR3 coding DNA: TGTGCCAGCAGCCTTGAGACAAACTATGGCTACACCTTC.

The J gene is TRBJ1-1, the V gene TRBV3-1 (or the pseudogene TRBV3-2); perhaps TRBD1 as D (6 bases). Per the germline V gene, CDR1 is LGHDT and CDR2 is YNNKEL (reference sequence). The V gene lost 4 bases and the J gene lost 4 bases, with 10 bases spanning the gap. This CDR3 has 13 residues. CDR3 amino acids: CASSLPGVTEAFF. CDR3 DNA: TGTGCCAGCAGCCTCCCAGGGGTCACTGAAGCTTTCTTT.

V gene TRBV30 combines with J gene TRBJ1-2; 8 bases agree with TRBD1. Unmatched junction bases numbered 14, after V lost 6 bases and J lost 5 bases. This CDR3 contains 15 residues. Germline V CDR1 and CDR2: GTSNPN, SVGIG (reference sequence). This CDR3 reads CACQDGQGGGYGYTF. CDR3 in DNA: TGTGCCTGTCAAGACGGACAGGGTGGAGGGTATGGCTACACCTTC.

A word on this clone: An end of the junction does not agree with germline; a read error may underlie this. The same CDR3 also results from other DNA sequences found in this sample. The chain recombines TRBV28 with TRBJ2-2; D is perhaps TRBD2 (6 bases). The CDR3 is 12 residues long. Germline CDR1 MDHEN, CDR2 SYDVKM. In DNA, the CDR3 is TGTGCCAGCAGTTTAGAGGGCGGGGAGTTGTTTTTT. This encodes CASSLEGGELFF.

This chain connects TRBV5-1 to TRBJ1-1; no reliable D call. Trimming left V 1 base short and J 1 base short, with 8 bases between. The CDR3 is made up of 14 amino acids. Germline V lookup: CDR1 SGHRS, CDR2 YFSETQ. The CDR3 loop reads CASSLSPRNTEAFF. As DNA, the CDR3 is TGCGCCAGCAGCTTGTCTCCGAGGAACACTGAAGCTTTCTTT.

This chain links TRBV5-4 with TRBJ2-3; 7 positions match TRBD2. Germline CDR1 reads SGHNT; CDR2 reads YYREEE (reference sequence). The V segment lost 0 bases and the J segment 0 bases; nucleotides outside the gene matches: 10. The CDR3 totals 18 residues. CDR3 sequence: CASSLVAGPGGSTDTQYF. CDR3 bases: TGTGCCAGCAGCTTGGTAGCGGGCCCGGGAGGCAGCACAGATACGCAGTATTTT.

This clone was seen once. The chain couples TRBV5-6 to TRBJ2-5; no firm D call. The CDR3 runs to 14 residues. Trimming took 0 bases from V and 5 from J, leaving 11 bases between them. In germline, CDR1 is SGHDT, CDR2 YYEEEE. CDR3 coding DNA: TGTGCCAGCAGCTTGGCTATCCTGATGGAGACCCAGTACTTC. Translating it yields CASSLAILMETQYF.

Concerning this clone: Other nucleotide sequences from this sample produce the same CDR3. The rearrangement links TRBV19 to TRBJ2-3, with TRBD2 matching over 10 bases. The trim removed 6 bases at V and 3 bases at J, leaving 9 bases unmatched. CDR3 length: 16 amino acids. CDR1 is LNHDA, CDR2 SQIVND, per germline (reference sequence). The CDR3 spells CASSLRGAGGTDTQYF. CDR3 in DNA: TGTGCCAGTAGCCTTCGAGGAGCGGGAGGGACAGATACGCAGTATTTT.

J is TRBJ2-2 and V is TRBV29-1; a weak D match, TRBD2 (6 bases). The germline V and J ends were trimmed by 5 bases and 0 bases, with 13 bases remaining between them. The CDR3 totals 15 residues. The germline V gene has CDR1 SQVTM and CDR2 ANQGSEA. This chain's CDR3 is CSVQTGTSNTGELFF. As DNA, the CDR3 is TGCAGCGTTCAGACCGGGACTTCGAACACCGGGGAGCTGTTTTTT.

The chain employs TRBV24-1 and TRBJ2-7, with 8 positions matching TRBD1. CDR3 length: 20 amino acids. J gave up 4 bases and V 9 bases, and 28 bases lay outside the gene matches. Per the germline V gene, CDR1 is KGHDR and CDR2 is SFDVKD. The CDR3 loop reads CATARFLFEQGVTTNYEQYF. Here the CDR3 DNA reads TGTGCCACCGCCCGTTTTTTATTCGAACAGGGGGTAACAACTAATTACGAGCAGTACTTC.

The chain joins TRBV29-1 to TRBJ2-7; no definite D call. V was pared by 5 bases and J by 2 bases, with 10 bases between. The germline CDR1 and CDR2 sequences are SQVTM and ANQGSEA. This CDR3 contains 12 residues. The CDR3 region has the DNA TGCAGCGTTCTAGGTGGTCCCTACGAGCAGTACTTC. Protein sequence: CSVLGGPYEQYF.

This clone came up once. The chain uses TRBV6-1 and TRBJ2-7; TRBD1 matches 8 bases. V shed 3 bases, J shed 1 base, and the junction held 2 bases outside the gene matches. Germline V lookup: CDR1 MNHNS, CDR2 SASEGT. This CDR3 is built from 14 residues. CDR3 residues: CASSDTGGSYEQYF. As DNA, the CDR3 is TGTGCCAGCAGTGATACAGGGGGGTCCTACGAGCAGTACTTC.

V and J are TRBV9 and TRBJ2-7, with 10 bases identical to TRBD2. V was pared by 0 bases and J by 0 bases, with 12 bases of the junction left unmatched. The CDR3 is made up of 19 amino acids. The germline V gene encodes CDR1 SGDLS and CDR2 YYNGEE. The CDR3 reads CASSVVGRGLANYSYEQYF. CDR3 DNA sequence: TGTGCCAGCAGCGTAGTTGGTCGGGGACTAGCGAATTACTCCTACGAGCAGTACTTC.

The rearrangement links TRBV7-6 to TRBJ1-4; D perhaps matches TRBD1 (5 bases). CDR3 length equals 13 residues. Trimming removed 1 base from V and 12 bases from J, with 12 bases in between. Germline CDR1 reads SGHVS; CDR2 reads FNYEAQ. In nucleotides, the CDR3 is TGTGCCAGCAGCTTAGTCCAGGGAAGGGAACTGTTTTTT. Protein: CASSLVQGRELFF.

V and J are TRBV29-1 and TRBJ2-5; a weak D match, TRBD1 (6 bases). Trimming cost V 1 base and J 1 base, with 10 bases left between them. The CDR3 has 14 amino acids. In germline, CDR1 is SQVTM, CDR2 ANQGSEA. The CDR3 reads CSVEALDSQETQYF. The CDR3 nucleotides read TGCAGCGTTGAAGCCCTGGACAGCCAAGAGACCCAGTACTTC.

This clone is a singleton in its sample. This chain connects TRBV2 to TRBJ1-1, with D perhaps TRBD1 (5 bases). V dropped 3 bases and J dropped 0 bases, with 11 bases sitting between them. This CDR3 comprises 15 residues. Germline V gene lookup returns CDR1 SNHLY and CDR2 FYNNEI. As DNA, the CDR3 is TGTGCCAGCAGTGATAAGACAGCTGTGAACACTGAAGCTTTCTTT. It encodes CASSDKTAVNTEAFF.

The gene calls are TRBV6-5 and TRBJ2-7, with 8 bases that match TRBD1. Trimming cost V 5 bases and J 4 bases; bases outside gene matches: 4. This CDR3 region has 13 residues. CDR1 is MNHEY, CDR2 SVGAGI, per germline. The CDR3 nucleotides are TGTGCCAGCAGTCAAACAGGGGGGTACGAGCAGTACTTC. Its translation: CASSQTGGYEQYF.

This clone was found once. The chain has TRBV10-1 and TRBJ2-7; D gene ambiguous. This CDR3 is 12 amino acids long. The V gene's germline CDR1 is WNHNN and CDR2 SYGVQD (reference sequence). Trimming left V 6 bases short and J 2 bases short, with 8 bases between. CDR3 bases: TGCGCCAGCAGCCTAGGCACCTACGAGCAGTACTTC. Its translation is CASSLGTYEQYF.

The J gene is TRBJ2-7, the V gene TRBV24-1; 13 nucleotides line up with TRBD2. This CDR3 spans 16 amino acids. Germline lookup yields CDR1 KGHDR and CDR2 SFDVKD. Trimming took 4 bases from V and 2 from J; bases not matched to a gene: 4. In DNA, the CDR3 is TGTGCCACCAGTGACCCAGGGACTAGCGGGACCTACGAGCAGTACTTC. It specifies CATSDPGTSGTYEQYF.

This chain connects TRBV9 to TRBJ2-1; 12 nucleotides agree with TRBD2. CDR1 and CDR2 (germline): SGDLS, YYNGEE. This CDR3 is 15 amino acids long. V was pared by 0 bases and J by 5 bases, with 0 bases of the junction left unmatched. The CDR3 coding sequence is TGTGCCAGCAGCGTAGGGACTAGCGGGAACAATGAGCAGTTCTTC. As protein: CASSVGTSGNNEQFF.

The count of this clone is one. The chain has TRBV5-1 and TRBJ2-5; 8 bases agree with TRBD1. Germline V gives CDR1 SGHRS, CDR2 YFSETQ. The CDR3 consists of 14 residues. J lost 1 base, V lost 4 bases, and 3 bases had no gene match. This chain's CDR3 is CASSTTGGQETQYF. CDR3 nucleotides: TGCGCCAGCAGCACTACAGGGGGCCAAGAGACCCAGTACTTC.

J is TRBJ2-7 and V is TRBV5-6; 7 positions match TRBD2. Germline V CDR1 and CDR2: SGHDT, YYEEEE. The V and J ends lost 4 bases and 3 bases, in that order; junction bases with no gene match: 7. The CDR3 loop spans 14 amino acids. The CDR3 here is CASSGRVGDYEQYF. The CDR3 coding sequence is TGTGCCAGCAGCGGGAGGGTAGGGGACTACGAGCAGTACTTC.

This clone was recorded a few times. The chain couples TRBV11-2 to TRBJ2-1; tentative D call: TRBD2 (5 bases). V was clipped by 1 base and J by 3 bases, with 10 bases between them. The CDR3 length is 15 residues. Germline CDR1 is SGHAT and CDR2 is FQNNGV. The CDR3 region is CASSLGLANYNEQFF. CDR3 in DNA: TGTGCCAGCAGCTTAGGGCTAGCTAACTACAATGAGCAGTTCTTC.

This sequence joins TRBV30 and TRBJ2-2; D ambiguous. Trimming stripped 0 bases from V and 7 bases from J, with 12 bases between. CDR1 and CDR2 from the germline V gene are GTSNPN and SVGIG (reference sequence). The CDR3 consists of 14 residues. The CDR3 loop reads CAWSVLSVDGELFF. CDR3 in DNA: TGTGCCTGGAGTGTACTTTCGGTTGACGGGGAGCTGTTTTTT.

This chain joins TRBV11-2 and TRBJ2-7, with 7 bases lining up with TRBD1. In germline, CDR1 is SGHAT, CDR2 FQNNGV. V lost 4 bases and J lost 4; bases outside the gene matches: 16. This CDR3 has 17 residues. The CDR3 bases are TGTGCCAGCAGCTGGTCACTGACAGGGCCCCCAGGATACGAGCAGTACTTC. It yields the protein CASSWSLTGPPGYEQYF. The full variable domain, with the rest looked up from reference TRBV11-2 and TRBJ2-7, is EAGVAQSPRYKIIEKRQSVAFWCNPISGHATLYWYQQILGQGPKLLIQFQNNGVVDDSQLPKDRFSAERLKGVDSTLKIQPAKLEDSAVYLCASSWSLTGPPGYEQYFGPGTRLTVT.